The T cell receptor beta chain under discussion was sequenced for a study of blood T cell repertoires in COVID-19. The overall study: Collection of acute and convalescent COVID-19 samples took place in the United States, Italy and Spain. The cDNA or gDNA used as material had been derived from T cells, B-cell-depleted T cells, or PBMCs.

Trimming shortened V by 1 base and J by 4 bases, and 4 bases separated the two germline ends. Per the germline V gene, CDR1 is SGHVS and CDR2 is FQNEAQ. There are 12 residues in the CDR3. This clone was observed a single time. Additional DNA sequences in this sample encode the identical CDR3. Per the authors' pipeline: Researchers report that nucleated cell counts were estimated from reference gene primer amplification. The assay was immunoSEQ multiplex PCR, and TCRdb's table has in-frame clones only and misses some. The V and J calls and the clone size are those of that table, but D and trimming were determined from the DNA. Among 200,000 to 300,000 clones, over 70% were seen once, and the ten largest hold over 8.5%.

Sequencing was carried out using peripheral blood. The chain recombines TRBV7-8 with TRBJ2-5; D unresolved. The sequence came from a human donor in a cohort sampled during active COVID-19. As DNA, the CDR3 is TGTGCCAGCAGCTTAGTGGCAGAGACCCAGTACTTC. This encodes CASSLVAETQYF.